This T cell receptor (beta chain) stems from a study of blood T cells in healthy people across ages. General study results and limits: With naive T cell percentage, TCR beta diversity showed a strong correlation. Those diversity estimates obtained from one million T cells were thought to be underestimates.

This clonotype has more than one count but fewer than ten. Its target is not known. Germline is not matched at one junction end, which may reflect a read error. Primers used in a second PCR of about 7 to 12 cycles were a sample-barcoded 5' primer and a J-beta primer mix. TCRdb fed the 5' RACE reads into MiXCR, producing one record per CDR3 protein. The data contain 600,000 to 900,000 distinct CDR3 sequences, around 25% of them singletons. Germline assignment: CDR1 SGHRS and CDR2 YFSETQ. The CDR3 contains 15 residues. The same specimen was also included in a second study, on T cells of mothers and their children. Per that paper: Overlap measured in related mother-child pairs was slightly, non-significantly higher than in unrelated pairs.

This chain links TRBV5-1 with TRBJ2-5; 8 bases line up with TRBD2. This receptor was obtained from a boy younger than 18 in good health. Sequenced sample: blood. The CDR3 is CAGSFRGLEGETQYF. CDR3 DNA sequence: TGCGCCGGCAGCTTCAGGGGACTAGAGGGAGAGACCCAGTACTTC.